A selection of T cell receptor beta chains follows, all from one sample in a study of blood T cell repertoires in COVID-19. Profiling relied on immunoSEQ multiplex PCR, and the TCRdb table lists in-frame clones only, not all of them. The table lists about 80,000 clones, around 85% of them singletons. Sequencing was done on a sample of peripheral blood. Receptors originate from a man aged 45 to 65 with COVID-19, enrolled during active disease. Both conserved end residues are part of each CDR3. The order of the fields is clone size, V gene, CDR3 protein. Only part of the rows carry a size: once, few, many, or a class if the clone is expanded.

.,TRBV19,CASKPGSGANVLTF
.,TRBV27,CASSLERKLAGEQFF
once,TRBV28,CASSLFGSSGRFSNEQFF
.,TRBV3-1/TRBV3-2,CASSQGTMGGYEQYF
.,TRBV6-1,CASSEGGGSYNEQFF
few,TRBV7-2,CASSLTTGINEKLFF
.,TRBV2,CASKGGKYQETQYF
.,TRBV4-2,CASSLGQGWTNEQFF
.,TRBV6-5,CASHPRGTEAFF
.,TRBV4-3,CASSQDPRGMGEQYF
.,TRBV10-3,CAISGSGRIAGANVLTF
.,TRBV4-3,CASSQEVTRSSYNEQFF
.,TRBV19,CASNAGVRREKLFF
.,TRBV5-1,CASSHGQGQGNTEAFF
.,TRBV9,CASSAINGNEQFF
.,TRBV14,CASSQDLSSGRQTQYF
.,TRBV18,CASSPQRQGASDTQYF
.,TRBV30,CAWGDRPNEKLFF
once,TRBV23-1,CASSQSLRVGDGYTF
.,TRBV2,CASSHPDGSSYEQYF
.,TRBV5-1,CASSLEGGVHEQYF
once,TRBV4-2,CASSQEVAGTGYEKLFF
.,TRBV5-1,CASSLNPAGFGTEAFF
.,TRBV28,CASTVTSGSSDTQYF
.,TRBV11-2,CASSLDTSLRETQYF
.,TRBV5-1,CASSLEGDVGTEAFF